This T cell receptor (beta chain) was found in a study of T cells in Graves' hyperthyroidism and ophthalmopathy. The germline gives CDR1 SGHRS, CDR2 YFSETQ. V gave up 0 bases and J gave up 8 bases, with 15 bases separating them. This CDR3 is built from 16 residues. TCR beta CDR3 regions were amplified from RNA. Carried out on the TCR CDR3, a first-round RT-PCR used the HTBI primer set. TCRdb recomputed calls from the multiplex PCR reads with MiXCR, one row per CDR3 protein. The top ten clones hold almost 35% of a sample with some 370,000 distinct CDR3 sequences, about 18% of them seen once. The sample of blood was obtained at first hyperthyroidism diagnosis (before any ophthalmopathy symptoms). The study's findings and limits: In blood, most of the thyroid clonotypes expanded above 0.001 were also present. Stable hyperthyroidism was told apart from ophthalmopathy by a model built on 13 V-J features. Ophthalmopathy was identified by the model a median about 6.4 months ahead of onset.

This clonotype was detected many times. No antigen is known for it. This clonotype was obtained from a woman aged 25 to 45 with Graves' hyperthyroidism that later progressed to Graves' ophthalmopathy. The chain has TRBV5-1 and TRBJ1-6, with a possible D match to TRBD1 (5 bases). The sequenced material came from blood. CDR3 in amino acids: CASSLEVQGTDSPLHF. The DNA of the CDR3 is TGCGCCAGCAGCTTGGAGGTGCAGGGTACCGATTCACCCCTCCACTTT.